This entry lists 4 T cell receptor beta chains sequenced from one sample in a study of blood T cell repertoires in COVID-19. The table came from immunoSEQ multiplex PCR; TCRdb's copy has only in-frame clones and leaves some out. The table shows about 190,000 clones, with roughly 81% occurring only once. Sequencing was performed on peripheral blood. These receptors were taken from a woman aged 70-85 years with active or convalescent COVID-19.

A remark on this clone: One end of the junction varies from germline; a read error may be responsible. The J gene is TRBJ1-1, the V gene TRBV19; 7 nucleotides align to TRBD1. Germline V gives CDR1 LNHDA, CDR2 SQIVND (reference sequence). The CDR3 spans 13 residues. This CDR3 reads CASSNHRQGNGIF. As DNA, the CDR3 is TGTGCCAGTAGTAACCACCGACAGGGCAATGGGATCTTT.

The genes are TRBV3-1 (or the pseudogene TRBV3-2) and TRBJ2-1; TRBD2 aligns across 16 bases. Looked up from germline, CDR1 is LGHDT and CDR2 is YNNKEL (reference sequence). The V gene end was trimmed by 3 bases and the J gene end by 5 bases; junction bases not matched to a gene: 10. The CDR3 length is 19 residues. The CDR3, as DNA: TGTGCCAGCAGCCACGGGACTAGCGGGAGGGCCAAGCTGGACAATGAGCAGTTCTTC. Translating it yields CASSHGTSGRAKLDNEQFF.

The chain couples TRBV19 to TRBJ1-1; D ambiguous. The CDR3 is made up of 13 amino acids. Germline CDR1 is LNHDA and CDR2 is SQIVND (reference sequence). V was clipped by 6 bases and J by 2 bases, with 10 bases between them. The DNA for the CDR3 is TGTGCCAGTAGCGACACCGTTAACACTGAAGCTTTCTTT. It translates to CASSDTVNTEAFF.

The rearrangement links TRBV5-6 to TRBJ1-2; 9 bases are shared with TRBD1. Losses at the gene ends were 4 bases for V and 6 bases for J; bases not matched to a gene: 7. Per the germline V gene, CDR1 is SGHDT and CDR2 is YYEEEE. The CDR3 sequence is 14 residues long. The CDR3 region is CASSPWDRENGYTF. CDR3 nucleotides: TGTGCCAGCAGCCCATGGGACAGGGAGAATGGCTACACCTTC.